This is a list of T cell receptor beta chains from one sample in a study of technical replicates of blood from several donors. Profiling relied on immunoSEQ multiplex PCR, and the TCRdb table lists in-frame clones only, not all of them. The sample has 75,000 to 100,000 clones, 90% to 95% seen once. The sequenced material came from T cells isolated from PBMCs. The origin of the receptors is a human donor in good health. CDR3s include the opening cysteine and the closing phenylalanine or tryptophan.

>TRBV5-8|TRBJ1-2
CASSPPSGGIGGYTF
>TRBV4-1|TRBJ2-6
CASSLIYPRSSGANVLTF
>TRBV5-4|TRBJ1-2
CASSTRGYGYTF
>TRBV5-4|TRBJ1-1
CASSSTSEGGTEAFF
>TRBV5-1|TRBJ1-1
CASSLLGAGNTEAFF
>TRBV6-5|TRBJ1-2
CASRGLRGTNYGYTF
>TRBV2|TRBJ1-4
CASMADPNEKLFF
>TRBV7-9|TRBJ2-3
CASSLAGGLAGQGTQYF
>TRBV7-6|TRBJ1-5
CASSLGTGINQPQHF
>TRBV19|TRBJ2-2
CASSTTGGRNTGELFF
>TRBV10-1|TRBJ2-1
CASSGTRGRSYNEQFF
>TRBV6-6|TRBJ2-1
CASNPGQLEQFF
>TRBV9|TRBJ2-7
CASSVDGRALGEQYF
>TRBV7-6|TRBJ2-2
CASSLKYRGGTGELFF
>TRBV11-3|TRBJ2-7
CASSLGAQGVEQYF
>TRBV19|TRBJ1-4
CASSNNEKLFF
>TRBV19|TRBJ2-7
CASSMGTGAGYEQYF
>TRBV4-2|TRBJ1-5
CASSQDPRGGQPQHF
>TRBV28|TRBJ1-5
CASSFLTGLDQPQHF
>TRBV27|TRBJ2-2
CASKSNSGPPVGELFF
>TRBV7-9|TRBJ2-6
CASSLEGSPGANVLTF
>TRBV28|TRBJ2-3
CASSFYSSTDTQYF
>TRBV19|TRBJ2-7
CASSFQGSRFEGDNYEQYF
>TRBV15|TRBJ1-2
CATSVRDSELGF
>TRBV5-1|TRBJ2-4
CASSSGLAKNIQYF
>TRBV29-1|TRBJ2-1
CSVEKGGLRNEQFF
>TRBV6-5|TRBJ2-7
CASRPGLAGAEQYF
>TRBV18|TRBJ1-2
CASSRGQGALGYTF
>TRBV14|TRBJ2-2
CASSTGLSSGELFF
>TRBV11-3|TRBJ1-3
CASSSGGNSGNTIYF